Detailed here is one T cell receptor (beta chain). No antigen is known for it. The protocol was immunoSEQ multiplex PCR, while the TCRdb copy is restricted to in-frame clones and leaves out a portion. The sample records 60,000 to 75,000 clones, roughly 79% being singletons. The sample belongs to a study of T cells in localized non-small cell lung cancer. General study points: Adjacent lung held a median 57 of the top 100 tumor clones. Uninvolved nearby lung showed the greatest T cell clonality, exceeding that found in tumor. Higher T cell density in the blood was associated with longer overall survival, whereas higher adjacent-lung clonality associated with shorter survival.

Trimming removed 2 bases at V and 5 bases at J, with 15 bases between. The germline V gene has CDR1 SGHRS and CDR2 YFSETQ. This CDR3 is built from 15 residues. The sequencing here drew on PBMCs, taken before any cancer treatment. This receptor was taken from a man between 40 and 69 years old with stage II lung adenocarcinoma. The rearrangement links TRBV5-1 to TRBJ2-3; D is perhaps TRBD1 or TRBD2 (5 bases each). The CDR3 bases are TGCGCCAGCAGCTTACAGGACTCAGCGAGAGATACGCAGTATTTT. Its protein is CASSLQDSARDTQYF. The full variable domain, with the rest looked up from reference TRBV5-1 and TRBJ2-3, is KAGVTQTPRYLIKTRGQQVTLSCSPISGHRSVSWYQQTPGQGLQFLFEYFSETQRNKGNFPGRFSGRQFSNSRSEMNVSTLELGDSALYLCASSLQDSARDTQYFGPGTRLTVL.